Below, 26 T cell receptor beta chains from the same sample are listed, as sequenced in a study of blood T cell repertoires in COVID-19. Profiled with immunoSEQ multiplex PCR; TCRdb holds only in-frame clones, not every one. The data show roughly 35,000 clones, with approximately 90% seen just once and around 2% held by the top ten. The material sequenced was peripheral blood. These receptors were collected from a man aged 50 or older with active or convalescent COVID-19.

In regard to this clone: A read error may produce the germline difference seen at one junction end. The sample carries other DNA sequences with the same CDR3. CDR3 loop: CASSLGPGRDMYQETQYF. The CDR3 DNA reads as TGTGCCAGCAGCCTAGGGCCGGGCAGGGACATGTACCAAGAGACCCAGTACTTC. The chain couples TRBV13 to TRBJ2-5, with D possibly matching TRBD1 (6 bases). The CDR3 length is 18 residues. Germline CDR1 is PRHDT and CDR2 is FYEKMQ (reference sequence).

The CDR3 spells CASSQPTGELFF. The CDR3 DNA is TGCGCCAGCAGCCAACCTACCGGGGAGCTGTTTTTT. The V gene is TRBV4-3, the J gene TRBJ2-2; D remains ambiguous. Germline CDR1 reads LGHNA; CDR2 reads YSLEER. The CDR3 covers 12 residues. The ends were cut back, 2 bases at V and 5 bases at J, with 3 bases in the middle.

The rearrangement joins TRBV7-2 to TRBJ2-5; D is perhaps TRBD2 (6 bases). The V end was cut by 6 bases, the J end by 3 bases, with 17 bases between. Per the germline V gene, CDR1 is SGHTA and CDR2 is FQGNSA. This CDR3 has 15 amino acids. The CDR3 bases are TGTGCCAGCAGACCGGACTTGTGGGGGGAAGAGACCCAGTACTTC. It codes for CASRPDLWGEETQYF.

Only a few counts were recorded for this clone. This sequence joins TRBV28 and TRBJ1-5; a possible D gene is TRBD1 (5 bases). V was clipped by 2 bases and J by 3 bases, with 14 bases between them. CDR1 is MDHEN, CDR2 SYDVKM, per germline. CDR3 length: 16 residues. The CDR3: CASSLNGRGSNQPQHF. Written as DNA, the CDR3 is TGTGCCAGCAGTTTAAACGGGAGGGGATCCAATCAGCCCCAGCATTTT.

This clone occurred once. The rearrangement joins TRBV11-2 to TRBJ2-7; 9 bases match TRBD1. CDR3 length: 15 residues. Germline loops: CDR1 SGHAT, CDR2 FQNNGV. The trim removed 0 bases at V and 6 bases at J, leaving 6 bases unmatched. CDR3 nucleotide sequence: TGTGCCAGCAGCTTAGATTGGACAGGGGCAGTCGAGCAGTACTTC. The encoded protein is CASSLDWTGAVEQYF.

The rearrangement joins TRBV19 to TRBJ2-7; the D gene is possibly TRBD2 (5 bases). Germline V gene sequence: CDR1 LNHDA, CDR2 SQIVND (reference sequence). The V and J ends lost 3 bases and 0 bases respectively, with 6 bases between them. The CDR3 sequence is 13 residues long. This CDR3 is CASSIGSSYEQYF. The CDR3 DNA follows: TGTGCCAGTAGTATTGGGAGCTCCTACGAGCAGTACTTC.

The chain employs TRBV5-1 and TRBJ2-5; 9 nucleotides line up with TRBD1. The CDR3 runs 15 residues. Germline values: CDR1 SGHRS, CDR2 YFSETQ. V shed 3 bases, J shed 2 bases, and the junction held 5 bases outside the gene matches. This CDR3 reads CASSSGQGPQETQYF. In nucleotides, the CDR3 is TGCGCCAGCAGCTCGGGACAGGGACCGCAAGAGACCCAGTACTTC.

This clone was detected only a few times. V usage is TRBV20-1 and J usage is TRBJ1-2; D gene unclear. With 3 bases removed from V and 4 bases from J, the gap between germline ends came to 18 bases. The CDR3 is 15 amino acids. Germline V lookup: CDR1 DFQATT, CDR2 SNEGSKA (reference sequence). CDR3 region: CSASIPSRVGYGYTF. The CDR3 DNA is TGCAGTGCTAGTATTCCGTCGCGGGTAGGCTATGGCTACACCTTC.

V gene TRBV7-9 combines with J gene TRBJ2-3; 9 bases align to TRBD1. CDR1 and CDR2 from the germline V gene are SEHNR and FQNEAQ (reference sequence). Germline trimming cut 5 bases from V and 3 bases from J; bases unmatched to any gene: 9. The CDR3 runs 16 residues. The CDR3 coding sequence is TGTGCCAGCAGCCCCCGGGACAGGGATAGTACAGATACGCAGTATTTT. This gives the protein CASSPRDRDSTDTQYF.

The chain is built from TRBV28 and TRBJ2-5; no clear D gene. This CDR3 has 13 residues. Per the germline V gene, CDR1 is MDHEN and CDR2 is SYDVKM. The V and J ends lost 3 bases and 4 bases respectively, with 9 bases between them. Written as DNA, the CDR3 is TGTGCCAGCAGTTTGGCGGCCCCAGAGACCCAGTACTTC. Translation: CASSLAAPETQYF.

V gene TRBV7-8 combines with J gene TRBJ1-4, with 7 bases that match TRBD1. CDR3 length: 15 residues. The V gene's germline CDR1 is SGHVS and CDR2 FQNEAQ. After removal of 5 bases from V and 3 bases from J, the junction contained 6 bases not matched to a gene. CDR3 sequence: CASSPRTGANEKLFF. CDR3 nucleotide sequence: TGTGCCAGCAGCCCCAGGACAGGCGCTAATGAAAAACTGTTTTTT.

CDR3 sequence (DNA): TGTGCCACCAGTTCGGCGGGGGGACAGGGCTACTACGAGCAGTACTTC. It codes for CATSSAGGQGYYEQYF. The chain has TRBV24-1 and TRBJ2-7; possibly TRBD1 for D (9 bases). CDR3 size: 16 residues. Trimming removed 6 bases at V and 3 bases at J, with 20 bases between. Germline V gene lookup returns CDR1 KGHDR and CDR2 SFDVKD.

The chain recombines TRBV4-3 with TRBJ1-6, with D possibly matching TRBD1 (5 bases). This CDR3 spans 13 amino acids. V was cut by 5 bases and J by 7 bases, with 9 bases left in between. Germline V gene lookup returns CDR1 LGHNA and CDR2 YSLEER. In nucleotides, the CDR3 is TGCGCCAGCAGCGACCGGGGGAATTCACCCCTCCACTTT. Protein sequence: CASSDRGNSPLHF.

The genes are TRBV18 and TRBJ2-5; D not certain. There are 15 residues in the CDR3. V gave up 2 bases and J gave up 5 bases, with 15 bases separating them. Germline V gene data show CDR1 as KGHSH and CDR2 as LQKENI. The CDR3 coding sequence is TGTGCCAGCTCACCAACAGTCTCCCTTGAGGAGACCCAGTACTTC. Translating it yields CASSPTVSLEETQYF.

The V call is TRBV6-2 or TRBV6-3, the J call TRBJ1-2; perhaps TRBD1 as D (5 bases). Trimming cost V 2 bases and J 6 bases, with 25 bases left between them. The CDR3 runs to 18 residues. Germline V lookup: CDR1 MNHEY, CDR2 SVGEGT. This CDR3 reads CASSYTRVYVREGDGYTF. The CDR3 region has the DNA TGTGCCAGCAGTTACACACGGGTCTACGTCAGGGAGGGAGATGGCTACACCTTC.

The chain is built from TRBV5-6 and TRBJ2-2, with TRBD2 matching over 13 bases. V dropped 2 bases and J dropped 7; count of bases not matched to a gene: 5. Germline V gene lookup returns CDR1 SGHDT and CDR2 YYEEEE. The CDR3 sequence is 16 residues long. CDR3 protein: CASSFTSGRAVGELFF. CDR3 DNA sequence: TGTGCCAGCAGCTTCACTAGCGGGAGGGCCGTCGGGGAGCTGTTTTTT.

V and J are TRBV6-5 and TRBJ1-3; D gene uncertain. Trimming shortened V by 2 bases and J by 2 bases, and 4 bases separated the two germline ends. There are 13 residues in the CDR3. In germline, CDR1 is MNHEY, CDR2 SVGAGI. The CDR3, as DNA: TGTGCCAGCAGTTACGAGGCTGGAAACACCATATATTTT. Protein sequence: CASSYEAGNTIYF.

The J gene is TRBJ1-1, the V gene TRBV5-1; 11 bases line up with TRBD1. Germline V gene sequence: CDR1 SGHRS, CDR2 YFSETQ. The CDR3 is 17 amino acids. Trimming removed 4 bases from V and 4 bases from J; junction bases left unmatched: 12. CDR3 sequence: CASSRAGQGDFITEAFF. The CDR3 DNA is TGCGCCAGCAGCCGGGCGGGACAGGGGGACTTTATCACTGAAGCTTTCTTT.

This clone was seen a handful of times. The chain has TRBV19 and TRBJ2-7; 8 bases are a match to TRBD2. With 2 bases clipped from V and 5 bases from J, the junction kept 2 bases outside the gene matches. The CDR3 has 13 amino acids. Per germline, CDR1 LNHDA and CDR2 SQIVND (reference sequence). CDR3 sequence reads: CASSITSGDEQYF. DNA for the CDR3: TGTGCCAGTAGTATAACTAGCGGCGACGAGCAGTACTTC.

The V call is TRBV6-2 or TRBV6-3, the J call TRBJ2-2; 7 nucleotides match TRBD1. The CDR3 sequence is 16 residues long. In germline, CDR1 is MNHEY, CDR2 SVGEGT. V trimming: 2 bases; J trimming: 9 bases; junction bases outside the gene matches: 12. In nucleotides, the CDR3 is TGTGCCAGCAGTTACCTCGGGACAGCTAAGAGATGGGAGCTGTTTTTT. It translates to CASSYLGTAKRWELFF.

The chain has TRBV6-2 or TRBV6-3 and TRBJ2-3; D is ambiguous. Trimming stripped 5 bases from V and 5 bases from J, with 17 bases between. Germline-derived CDR1 and CDR2 are MNHEY and SVGEGT. This CDR3 is built from 15 residues. CDR3 sequence: CASSNDVPPRDTQYF. The CDR3 DNA is TGTGCCAGCAGTAATGACGTACCCCCTAGAGATACGCAGTATTTT.

The V call is TRBV2, the J call TRBJ2-5; TRBD1 matches 7 bases. CDR3 length: 16 residues. Trimming removed 0 bases from V and 7 bases from J; junction bases left unmatched: 11. Germline loops: CDR1 SNHLY, CDR2 FYNNEI. The CDR3 coding sequence is TGTGCCAGCAGTGAAGCCTTCGGGACAGCTGGGGGGACCCAGTACTTC. Translation: CASSEAFGTAGGTQYF.

The rearrangement joins TRBV20-1 to TRBJ1-6; 8 bases fit TRBD1. The V and J ends lost 5 bases and 18 bases, in that order; junction bases with no gene match: 9. The V gene's germline CDR1 is DFQATT and CDR2 SNEGSKA (reference sequence). The CDR3 sequence is 11 residues long. The CDR3: CSAGQGLAPHF. The CDR3 DNA is TGCAGTGCTGGACAGGGTCTGGCCCCCCACTTT.

The genes are TRBV28 and TRBJ2-5; the match to TRBD2 covers 8 bases. CDR3 length: 15 amino acids. Losses at the gene ends were 6 bases for V and 7 bases for J; bases not matched to a gene: 13. Per the germline V gene, CDR1 is MDHEN and CDR2 is SYDVKM. CDR3 loop: CASSYPTSGPGTQYF. CDR3 DNA: TGTGCCAGCAGCTATCCCACTAGCGGCCCAGGGACCCAGTACTTC.

This clone was recorded once. The CDR3 here is CASSLAVFSSGNTIYF. In DNA, the CDR3 is TGCGCCAGCAGCTTGGCAGTTTTCAGCTCTGGAAACACCATATATTTT. This rearrangement joins TRBV5-1 to TRBJ1-3, with D uncertain. The CDR3 contains 16 residues. V was cut by 0 bases and J by 0 bases, with 10 bases left in between. CDR1 and CDR2 from the germline V gene are SGHRS and YFSETQ.

This chain uses TRBV6-5 with TRBJ1-4, with 8 bases lining up with TRBD1. The V and J ends lost 6 bases and 12 bases, in that order; junction bases with no gene match: 15. The CDR3 runs to 15 residues. Germline CDR1 reads MNHEY; CDR2 reads SVGAGI. CDR3 DNA: TGTGCCAGCAGCCCCCCCGGGACAGGCGCCGGGGAACTGTTTTTT. Amino acid sequence: CASSPPGTGAGELFF.